This TCR beta chain was sequenced for a study of regulatory T cells in long-lasting Graves disease. CDR3 size: 15 residues. CDR1 and CDR2 (germline): SGHNT, YENEEA. V lost 2 bases and J lost 2, with 11 bases in between. Both iRepertoire HTBI primers and Arm-PCR of CDR3 regions were used to build the TCR beta libraries. TCRdb itself ran the multiplex PCR reads through MiXCR, one entry per CDR3 protein. The sample holds hundreds of thousands of distinct CDR3 sequences, around 16% seen once. Noted time point: newly diagnosed GD, antithyroid drugs for less than 3 months. RNA from PBMCs was the source of the TCR library. The sample was also reused in another study, on T cells in Graves' hyperthyroidism and ophthalmopathy. That source adds: Peripheral blood also featured most of the thyroid clonotypes expanded above 0.001.

This chain connects TRBV11-3 to TRBJ2-3; a weak D match, TRBD2 (6 bases). This TCR came from a woman in her thirties or forties with Graves disease. The specimen comprised peripheral blood mononuclear cells (PBMCs), sampled at new diagnosis, from a patient treated with antithyroid drugs. CDR3 amino acids: CASSLFGGITDTQYF. The CDR3 nucleotides read TGTGCCAGCAGCTTATTTGGAGGGATCACAGATACGCAGTATTTT.